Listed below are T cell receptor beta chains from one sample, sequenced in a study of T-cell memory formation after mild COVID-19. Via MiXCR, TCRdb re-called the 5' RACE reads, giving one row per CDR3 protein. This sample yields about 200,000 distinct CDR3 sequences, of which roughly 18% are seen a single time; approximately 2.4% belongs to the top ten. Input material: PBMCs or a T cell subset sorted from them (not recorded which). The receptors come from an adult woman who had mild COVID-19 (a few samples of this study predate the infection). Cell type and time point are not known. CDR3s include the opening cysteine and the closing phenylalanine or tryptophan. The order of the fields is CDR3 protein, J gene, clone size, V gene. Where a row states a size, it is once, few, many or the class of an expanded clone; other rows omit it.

CDR3: CASSPGTGFYGYTF; J: TRBJ1-2; size: few; V: TRBV11-2
CDR3: CASSVSRNEQFF; J: TRBJ2-1; size: -; V: TRBV6-1
CDR3: CASSLEGRVPRWGNYEQYF; J: TRBJ2-7; size: few; V: TRBV5-1
CDR3: CASSQVAGRGRTDTQYF; J: TRBJ2-3; size: -; V: TRBV4-1
CDR3: CSASPGQLSYGYTF; J: TRBJ1-2; size: -; V: TRBV20-1
CDR3: CASSLQGSGVLNGYTF; J: TRBJ1-2; size: -; V: TRBV5-1
CDR3: CASSARGRGTDTQYF; J: TRBJ2-3; size: many; V: TRBV7-9
CDR3: CASSTGDRGPEAFF; J: TRBJ1-1; size: -; V: TRBV7-9
CDR3: CASSQSRHGNTEAFF; J: TRBJ1-1; size: -; V: TRBV4-2
CDR3: CSARMGHLLTEAFF; J: TRBJ1-1; size: medium-sized; V: TRBV20-1
CDR3: CASSFLTANYGYTF; J: TRBJ1-2; size: few; V: TRBV5-4
CDR3: CASSFARSGRETQYF; J: TRBJ2-5; size: -; V: TRBV5-5
CDR3: CASRDGMTDTQYF; J: TRBJ2-3; size: many; V: TRBV7-9
CDR3: CASSLGDTQETQYF; J: TRBJ2-5; size: -; V: TRBV5-1
CDR3: CASSAGGYYEQYF; J: TRBJ2-7; size: -; V: TRBV2
CDR3: CASSQDRQTEAFF; J: TRBJ1-1; size: few; V: TRBV3-1
CDR3: CATKAGIVGEEQYF; J: TRBJ2-7; size: few; V: TRBV4-2
CDR3: CASSQGIGSGELFF; J: TRBJ2-2; size: -; V: TRBV12-3/TRBV12-4
CDR3: CSARDRVTNEQFF; J: TRBJ2-1; size: few; V: TRBV20-1
CDR3: CATSRARSTARDEQFF; J: TRBJ2-1; size: -; V: TRBV15
CDR3: CASKTSGRSVAEQYF; J: TRBJ2-7; size: few; V: TRBV5-6
CDR3: CASSFTKGLAGRYTGELFF; J: TRBJ2-2; size: -; V: TRBV7-6
CDR3: CATGEGTEAFF; J: TRBJ1-1; size: -; V: TRBV6-5
CDR3: CASSYSGLAGNNEQFF; J: TRBJ2-1; size: few; V: TRBV6-2/TRBV6-3
CDR3: CATSRDRDANYGYTF; J: TRBJ1-2; size: -; V: TRBV15
CDR3: CASSYPVAGSPYNEQFF; J: TRBJ2-1; size: few; V: TRBV6-6